This paragraph reports one T cell receptor beta chain. Its antigen remains unknown. V was clipped by 3 bases and J by 4 bases, with 6 bases between them. The germline V gene has CDR1 SSHAT and CDR2 FNYEAQ (reference sequence). The CDR3 contains 12 residues. RNA was isolated and reverse transcribed to cDNA, the sequencing template. Clones were sequenced by immunoSEQ multiplex PCR, and TCRdb holds only the in-frame ones, with some missing. The sample comprises approximately 210,000 clones, 60% of which are singletons, and approximately 1% rests with the top ten. The treatment denotes: oral pan-JAK inhibitor, 5-10 mg twice daily. The investigators collected lesional scalp punch biopsies and peripheral blood from alopecia areata patients. These data are taken from a study of CD8+ T cells in alopecia areata. Study results and caveats: Scalp sample data also include resident alphabeta T cells from normal skin.

The rearrangement joins TRBV7-7 to TRBJ2-5; D not resolved. The starting material was CD4+ T cells sorted from blood, obtained at week 24, from a patient treated with tofacitinib. This receptor was identified in a human donor with alopecia areata. The CDR3 sequence: CASSLRGETQYF. For the CDR3, the DNA is TGTGCCAGCAGCTTGAGAGGAGAGACCCAGTACTTC.